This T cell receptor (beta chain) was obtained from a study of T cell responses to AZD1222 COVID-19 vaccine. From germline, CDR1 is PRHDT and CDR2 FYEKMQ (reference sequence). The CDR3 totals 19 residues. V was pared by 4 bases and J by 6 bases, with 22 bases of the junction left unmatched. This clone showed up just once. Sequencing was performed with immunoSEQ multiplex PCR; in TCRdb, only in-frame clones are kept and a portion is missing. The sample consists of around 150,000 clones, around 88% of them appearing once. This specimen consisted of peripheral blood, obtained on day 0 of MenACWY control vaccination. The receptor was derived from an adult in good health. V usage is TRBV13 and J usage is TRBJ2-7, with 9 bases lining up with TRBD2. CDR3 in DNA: TGTGCCAGCAGCTGCACGGAAGCGGGGACTAGCCCGGTGGGGGCCGAGCAGTACTTC. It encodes CASSCTEAGTSPVGAEQYF.